This T cell receptor (beta chain) was profiled in a study of blood T cell repertoires in COVID-19. Study-wide background: PBMCs, B-cell-depleted T cells, or T cells provided the cDNA or gDNA that made up the material.

The germline V gene has CDR1 LGHDT and CDR2 YNNKEL (reference sequence). The CDR3 has 16 amino acids. J was trimmed by 4 bases and V by 0 bases; bases with no gene match: 6. The protocol was immunoSEQ multiplex PCR, while the TCRdb copy is restricted to in-frame clones and leaves out a portion. The repertoire holds over 200,000 clones, around nine tenths seen once, with approximately 9.8% in the top ten. This clone was picked up one time. The rearrangement links TRBV3-1 (or the pseudogene TRBV3-2) to TRBJ2-7; 10 bases are a match to TRBD2. The specimen sequenced was peripheral blood. The TCR originated in a man aged 35 to 55 who had recovered from COVID-19. CDR3 in amino acids: CASSQDRSGRVYEQYF. In nucleotides, the CDR3 is TGTGCCAGCAGCCAAGATAGAAGCGGGAGGGTTTACGAGCAGTACTTC.